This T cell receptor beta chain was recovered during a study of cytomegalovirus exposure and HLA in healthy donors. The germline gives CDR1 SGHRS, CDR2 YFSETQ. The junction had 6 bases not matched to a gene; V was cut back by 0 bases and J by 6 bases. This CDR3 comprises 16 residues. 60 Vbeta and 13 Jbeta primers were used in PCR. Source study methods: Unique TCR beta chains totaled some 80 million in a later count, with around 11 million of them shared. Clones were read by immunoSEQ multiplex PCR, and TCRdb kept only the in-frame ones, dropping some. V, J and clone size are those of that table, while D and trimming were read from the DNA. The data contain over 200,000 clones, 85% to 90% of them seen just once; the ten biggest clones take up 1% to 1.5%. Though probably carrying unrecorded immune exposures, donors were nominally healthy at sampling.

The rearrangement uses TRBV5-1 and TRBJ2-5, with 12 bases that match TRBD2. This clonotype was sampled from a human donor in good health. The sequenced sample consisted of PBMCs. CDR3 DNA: TGCGCCAGCAGCTTGGCCAAACTAGCGGGAGGAAAGACCCAGTACTTC. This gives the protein CASSLAKLAGGKTQYF. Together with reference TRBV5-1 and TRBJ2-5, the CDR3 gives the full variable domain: KAGVTQTPRYLIKTRGQQVTLSCSPISGHRSVSWYQQTPGQGLQFLFEYFSETQRNKGNFPGRFSGRQFSNSRSEMNVSTLELGDSALYLCASSLAKLAGGKTQYFGPGTRLLVL.